The 4 T cell receptor beta chains below all came from one sample that was sequenced in a study of T cell changes during pregnancy in multiple sclerosis. TCRdb's table, derived via immunoSEQ multiplex PCR, lists solely in-frame clones and lacks some. The table has fewer than 45,000 clones, 93% seen once. Sequenced here: CD4+ T cells from peripheral blood mononuclear cells, sampled in the third trimester of pregnancy. These receptors all come from a female donor with multiple sclerosis, enrolled in a pregnancy study.

The rearrangement joins TRBV6-1 to TRBJ1-2, with D tentatively TRBD1 (5 bases). This CDR3 is 16 amino acids long. Germline CDR1 is MNHNS and CDR2 is SASEGT. V was trimmed by 1 base and J by 2 bases, leaving 14 bases between them. CDR3: CASSEGFGGTNYGYTF. CDR3 nucleotides: TGTGCCAGCAGTGAAGGGTTCGGGGGAACAAACTATGGCTACACCTTC.

CDR3 DNA: TGTGCCAGCAGTGGTCTAGCGCCCTACAATGAGCAGTTCTTC. The encoded protein is CASSGLAPYNEQFF. V usage is TRBV2 and J usage is TRBJ2-1; perhaps TRBD2 as D (6 bases). The germline V gene encodes CDR1 SNHLY and CDR2 FYNNEI. V was shortened by 4 bases and J by 2 bases, with 9 bases between the two germline ends. The CDR3 is 14 amino acids.

The chain employs TRBV5-5 and TRBJ2-7, with no clear D. CDR1 and CDR2 from the germline V gene are SGHKS and YYEKEE (reference sequence). This CDR3 has 15 residues. The V gene lost 0 bases and the J gene lost 4 bases, with 14 bases spanning the gap. The CDR3 DNA follows: TGTGCCAGCAGCTTGGAGAGAATTAGTAGTTACGAGCAGTACTTC. Translating gives CASSLERISSYEQYF.

The chain has TRBV28 and TRBJ2-3; 9 bases match TRBD2. Trimming took 5 bases from V and 5 from J; bases not matched to a gene: 8. This CDR3 has 15 residues. Germline CDR1 MDHEN, CDR2 SYDVKM. This CDR3 reads CASSILLAGRDTQYF. In DNA form, the CDR3 reads TGTGCCAGCAGTATACTCCTAGCGGGAAGAGATACGCAGTATTTT. Using reference TRBV28 and TRBJ2-3 for the parts outside the CDR3, the full variable domain is DVKVTQSSRYLVKRTGEKVFLECVQDMDHENMFWYRQDPGLGLRLIYFSYDVKMKEKGDIPEGYSVSREKKERFSLILESASTNQTSMYLCASSILLAGRDTQYFGPGTRLTVL.